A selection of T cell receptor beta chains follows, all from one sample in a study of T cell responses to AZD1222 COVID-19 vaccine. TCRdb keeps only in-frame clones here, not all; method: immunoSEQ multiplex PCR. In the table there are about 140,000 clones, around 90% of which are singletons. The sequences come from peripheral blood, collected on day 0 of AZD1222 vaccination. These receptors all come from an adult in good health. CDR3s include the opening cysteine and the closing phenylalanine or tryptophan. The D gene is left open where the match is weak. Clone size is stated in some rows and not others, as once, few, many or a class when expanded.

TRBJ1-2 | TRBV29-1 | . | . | CSVERYREAYGYTF | TGCAGCGTTGAACGGTACAGGGAGGCCTATGGCTACACCTTC
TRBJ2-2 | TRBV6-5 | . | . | CASWGAGGTGELFF | TGTGCCAGCTGGGGGGCGGGCGGCACCGGGGAGCTGTTTTTT
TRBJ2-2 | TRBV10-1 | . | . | CASSESGRGGELFF | TGCGCCAGCAGTGAGTCAGGCCGAGGCGGAGAGCTGTTTTTT
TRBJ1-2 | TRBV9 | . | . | CASSSRDGYGYTF | TGTGCCAGCAGCTCGAGGGACGGTTATGGCTACACCTTC
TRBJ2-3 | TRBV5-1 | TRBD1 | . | CASSFGQGGDTQYF | TGCGCCAGCAGCTTCGGACAGGGTGGAGATACGCAGTATTTT
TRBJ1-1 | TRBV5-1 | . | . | CASSLAAGTYFQTEAFF | TGCGCCAGCAGCTTGGCTGCCGGGACTTATTTTCAGACTGAAGCTTTCTTT
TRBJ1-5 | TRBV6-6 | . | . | CASSYSDAGGNQPQHF | TGTGCCAGCAGTTACTCGGACGCGGGCGGCAATCAGCCCCAGCATTTT
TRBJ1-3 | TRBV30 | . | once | CAWRGVGPGNTIYF | TGTGCCTGGAGAGGGGTAGGCCCCGGAAACACCATATATTTT
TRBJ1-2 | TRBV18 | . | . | CASSPTFEVGSYGYTF | TGTGCCAGCTCACCTACCTTTGAAGTGGGCAGCTATGGCTACACCTTC
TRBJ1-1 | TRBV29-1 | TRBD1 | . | CSAGTGVTEAFF | TGCAGCGCAGGGACAGGGGTTACTGAAGCTTTCTTT
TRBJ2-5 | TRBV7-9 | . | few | CASRGGGETQYF | TGTGCCTCCAGGGGTGGAGGAGAGACCCAGTACTTC
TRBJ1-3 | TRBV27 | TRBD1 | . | CASIPGQGLSSSGNTIYF | TGTGCCAGCATTCCGGGACAGGGACTCTCGAGCTCTGGAAACACCATATATTTT
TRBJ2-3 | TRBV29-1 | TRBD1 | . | CSVVGQTTTDTQYF | TGCAGCGTAGTGGGACAGACTACCACAGATACGCAGTATTTT
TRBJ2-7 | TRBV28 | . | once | CASSFRGVGYEQYF | TGTGCCAGCAGTTTTCGGGGTGTGGGGTACGAGCAGTACTTC
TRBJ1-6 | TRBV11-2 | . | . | CASSLRAWKDFNSPLHF | TGTGCCAGCAGCTTAAGGGCCTGGAAGGATTTCAATTCACCCCTCCACTTT
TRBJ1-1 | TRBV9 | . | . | CASTKTGSNTEAFF | TGTGCCAGCACCAAGACAGGCTCGAACACTGAAGCTTTCTTT
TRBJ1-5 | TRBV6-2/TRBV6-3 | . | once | CASSPSRVFYGQPQHF | TGTGCCAGCAGCCCTTCCAGGGTCTTTTATGGGCAGCCCCAGCATTTT
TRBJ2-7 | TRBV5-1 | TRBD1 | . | CASRNDRGAGEQYF | TGCGCCAGCAGGAACGACAGGGGTGCGGGGGAGCAGTACTTC
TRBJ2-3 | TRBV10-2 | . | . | CASSPWVLEGADTQYF | TGCGCCAGCAGCCCCTGGGTCCTCGAAGGGGCAGATACGCAGTATTTT
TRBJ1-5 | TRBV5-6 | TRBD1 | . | CASSPRQGNNQPQHF | TGTGCCAGCAGCCCTCGACAGGGCAACAATCAGCCCCAGCATTTT
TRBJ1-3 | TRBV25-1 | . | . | CASSEPGADTIYF | TGTGCCAGCAGTGAACCAGGGGCGGACACCATATATTTT
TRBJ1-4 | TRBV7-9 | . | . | CASSLSRAPGEKLFF | TGTGCCAGCAGCTTATCGCGGGCGCCGGGTGAAAAACTGTTTTTT
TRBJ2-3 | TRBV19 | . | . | CASRRVVTDTQYF | TGTGCCAGCCGCAGGGTGGTCACAGATACGCAGTATTTT
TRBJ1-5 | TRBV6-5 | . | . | CASRGTRSAQHF | TGTGCCAGCAGGGGGACACGGTCGGCCCAGCATTTT
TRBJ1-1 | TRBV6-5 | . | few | CASSYSKGLFTEAFF | TGTGCCAGCAGTTACTCGAAAGGGTTGTTCACTGAAGCTTTCTTT
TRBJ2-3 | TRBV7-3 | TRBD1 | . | CASSAQGAGADTQYF | TGTGCCAGCAGCGCACAGGGGGCAGGGGCAGATACGCAGTATTTT
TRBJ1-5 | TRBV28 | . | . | CASSLVAPNQPQHF | TGTGCCAGCAGTTTAGTTGCCCCAAATCAGCCCCAGCATTTT
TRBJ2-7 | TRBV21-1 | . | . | CASSKEKGTSRGGQYF | TGTGCCAGCAGCAAAGAGAAAGGGACTAGTAGGGGAGGGCAGTACTTC
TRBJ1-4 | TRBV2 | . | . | CASTEGRNEKLFF | TGTGCCAGCACAGAAGGCCGTAATGAAAAACTGTTTTTT
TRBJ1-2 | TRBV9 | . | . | CASSPSRTGAGYGYTF | TGTGCCAGCAGCCCTTCGCGTACGGGGGCCGGCTATGGCTACACCTTC
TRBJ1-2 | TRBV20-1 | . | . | CSASTTATVGYTF | TGCAGTGCTAGTACGACAGCCACGGTTGGCTACACCTTC
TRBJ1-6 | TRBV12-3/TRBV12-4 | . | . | CASTPRGNSPLHF | TGTGCCAGCACTCCGAGGGGAAATTCACCCCTCCACTTT
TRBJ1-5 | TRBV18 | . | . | CASSPLGSSQPQHF | TGTGCCAGCTCACCGCTTGGGTCTTCCCAGCCCCAGCATTTT
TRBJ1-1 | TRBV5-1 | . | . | CASRLGTEAFF | TGCGCCAGCAGGCTAGGGACTGAAGCTTTCTTT
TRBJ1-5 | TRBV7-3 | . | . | CASSPSGDQPQHF | TGTGCCAGCAGCCCTTCCGGGGATCAGCCCCAGCATTTT
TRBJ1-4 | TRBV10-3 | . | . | CAISERRDGEKLFF | TGTGCCATCAGTGAGCGGAGGGACGGTGAAAAACTGTTTTTT
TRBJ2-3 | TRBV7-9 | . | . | CASSLDSTDTQYF | TGTGCCAGCAGCTTAGACTCCACAGATACGCAGTATTTT
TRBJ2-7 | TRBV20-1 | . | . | CSASWILGSYEQYF | TGCAGTGCTAGTTGGATATTAGGGTCCTACGAGCAGTACTTC
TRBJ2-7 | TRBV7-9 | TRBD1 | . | CASSPPDRGYEQYF | TGTGCCAGCAGCCCCCCCGACAGGGGTTACGAGCAGTACTTC
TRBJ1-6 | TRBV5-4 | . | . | CASSLMNSSPLHF | TGTGCCAGCAGCTTGATGAACAGTTCACCCCTCCACTTT
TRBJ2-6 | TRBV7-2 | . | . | CASSPYGGSGANVLTF | TGTGCCAGCAGCCCGTATGGGGGATCTGGGGCCAACGTCCTGACTTTC
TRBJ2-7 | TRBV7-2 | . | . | CASSLQAASYEQYF | TGTGCCAGCAGCTTACAGGCAGCCTCCTACGAGCAGTACTTC
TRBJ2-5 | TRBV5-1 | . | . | CASSPGALGRGETQYF | TGCGCCAGCAGCCCTGGGGCTCTGGGACGGGGGGAGACCCAGTACTTC
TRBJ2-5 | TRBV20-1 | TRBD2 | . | CSASNSGTQETQYF | TGCAGTGCTAGTAACAGCGGGACCCAAGAGACCCAGTACTTC
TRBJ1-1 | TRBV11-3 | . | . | CASSLVVGTEAFF | TGTGCCAGCAGCTTAGTTGTGGGCACTGAAGCTTTCTTT
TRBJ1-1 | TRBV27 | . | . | CASSLRSLHVNTEAFF | TGTGCCAGCAGTTTACGATCTCTTCATGTGAACACTGAAGCTTTCTTT
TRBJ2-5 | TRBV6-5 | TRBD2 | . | CASRGLAGPGTQYF | TGTGCCAGCAGGGGACTAGCGGGGCCAGGGACCCAGTACTTC
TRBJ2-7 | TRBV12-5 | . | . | CASGSDFYPYEQYF | TGTGCTAGTGGCTCCGATTTTTATCCCTACGAGCAGTACTTC
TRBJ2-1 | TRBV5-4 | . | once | CASASSYNEQFF | TGTGCCAGCGCAAGCTCCTACAATGAGCAGTTCTTC